What follows is one TCR beta chain and its context. As yet, its antigen is unknown. PCR was performed a second time for roughly 7 to 12 cycles using a sample-barcoded 5' primer and a J-beta primer mix. One entry per CDR3 protein, called by TCRdb with MiXCR from the 5' RACE reads. The table lists about 600,000 distinct CDR3 sequences, 40% to 55% of them singletons. This record comes from a study of blood T cells in healthy people across ages. The study's findings and limits: Higher naive T cell percentage went strongly together with higher TCR beta diversity. Age advanced and TCR beta diversity per million T cells fell, roughly linearly.

Germline values: CDR1 DFQATT, CDR2 SNEGSKA (reference sequence). CDR3 length equals 16 residues. V was shortened by 0 bases and J by 0 bases, with 12 bases between the two germline ends. Sequenced input: blood. This clonotype was sampled from a man at least 80 years old in good health. V is TRBV20-1 and J is TRBJ1-5, with D uncertain. The CDR3 nucleotides are TGCAGTGCTAGAGATATCAGCCAATATAGCAATCAGCCCCAGCATTTT. It translates to CSARDISQYSNQPQHF.